The 8 T cell receptor beta chains reported below all come from one sample, sequenced in a study of CD8+ T cells in alopecia areata (dated by TCRdb to about 2018). To prepare the library, the immunoSEQ multiplex PCR assay was applied. To provide template for TCR sequencing, every sample had RNA extracted and reverse transcribed into cDNA. The immuneACCESS repertoire file appears here via TCRdb, limited to in-frame rearrangements. These files lack a portion of the clones; in checked studies, under half of the deficit traces to unresolved V genes, and the cause of the others is not known. This sample gives fewer than 100,000 clones in total; about 64% of them show up just once. The ten largest account for about 16% of the sample. In light of the paper, this sample's time point label describes: more than three weeks on oral tofacitinib. Taken with the paper, the label for treatment or condition translates to: oral pan-JAK inhibitor, 5-10 mg twice daily.

The sequencing here drew on CD8+ T cells sorted from blood, taken at week 4, from a patient treated with tofacitinib. These receptors came from a human donor with alopecia areata.

The CDR3 DNA follows: TGTGCCAGCAGCTCGGCGCGACAGGGATCCTACGAGCAGTACTTC. Its protein is CASSSARQGSYEQYF. The chain has TRBV7-9 and TRBJ2-7; 7 bases align to TRBD1. After removal of 4 bases from V and 1 base from J, the junction contained 7 bases not matched to a gene. Germline V gene data show CDR1 as SEHNR and CDR2 as FQNEAQ (reference sequence). CDR3 length: 15 residues.

The rearrangement joins TRBV7-3 to TRBJ2-5; 14 bases line up with TRBD2. In germline, CDR1 is SGHTA, CDR2 FQGTGA. The CDR3 runs to 16 residues. The trim removed 0 bases at V and 5 bases at J, leaving 2 bases unmatched. The CDR3 DNA reads as TGTGCCAGCAGCTTAACGGGACTAGCGGGAGTGGAGACCCAGTACTTC. This sequence encodes CASSLTGLAGVETQYF. Supplemented by reference TRBV7-3 and TRBJ2-5, the full variable domain reads GAGVSQTPSNKVTEKGKYVELRCDPISGHTALYWYRQSLGQGPEFLIYFQGTGAADDSGLPNDRFFAVRPEGSVSTLKIQRTERGDSAVYLCASSLTGLAGVETQYFGPGTRLLVL.

This chain uses TRBV28 with TRBJ1-1, with D possibly TRBD1 on 5 matching bases. The V gene's germline CDR1 is MDHEN and CDR2 SYDVKM. CDR3 length: 13 amino acids. Trimming cost V 7 bases and J 2 bases, with 11 bases left between them. In DNA form, the CDR3 reads TGTGCCAGCACCTTGACAGACAACACTGAAGCTTTCTTT. This encodes CASTLTDNTEAFF.

This clone was counted a few times. The J gene is TRBJ2-2, the V gene TRBV19; D might be TRBD1 or TRBD2, each matching 5 bases. Between the trimmed V and J ends, which lost 5 bases and 6 bases, there was a span of 7 bases. CDR1 LNHDA and CDR2 SQIVND come from the germline V gene (reference sequence). This CDR3 has 12 residues. CDR3 amino acids: CASSLGAGELFF. The CDR3 DNA follows: TGTGCCAGTAGTTTGGGGGCCGGGGAGCTGTTTTTT. The complete variable domain, with remaining parts taken from reference TRBV19 and TRBJ2-2, reads DGGITQSPKYLFRKEGQNVTLSCEQNLNHDAMYWYRQDPGQGLRLIYYSQIVNDFQKGDIAEGYSVSREKKESFPLTVTSAQKNPTAFYLCASSLGAGELFFGEGSRLTVL.

This chain joins TRBV28 and TRBJ2-7; a possible D gene is TRBD1 (6 bases). Trimming removed 7 bases from V and 3 bases from J, with 10 bases in between. The CDR3 has 12 amino acids. Germline lookup yields CDR1 MDHEN and CDR2 SYDVKM. This CDR3 reads CASTGQHYEQYF. The CDR3 DNA reads as TGTGCCAGCACTGGACAGCACTACGAGCAGTACTTC. The full variable domain, its missing parts supplied by reference TRBV28 and TRBJ2-7, is DVKVTQSSRYLVKRTGEKVFLECVQDMDHENMFWYRQDPGLGLRLIYFSYDVKMKEKGDIPEGYSVSREKKERFSLILESASTNQTSMYLCASTGQHYEQYFGPGTRLTVT.

The CDR3 DNA reads as TGCAGCGCCGGAAGCCTCTACAATGAGCAGTTCTTC. It is translated as CSAGSLYNEQFF. The chain carries TRBV29-1 and TRBJ2-1; unclear D gene. V was trimmed by 7 bases and J by 3 bases, leaving 10 bases between them. In germline, CDR1 is SQVTM, CDR2 ANQGSEA. The CDR3 is 12 residues long.

The chain recombines TRBV30 with TRBJ1-2, with TRBD1 matching over 8 bases. Germline CDR1 GTSNPN, CDR2 SVGIG (reference sequence). CDR3 length: 14 residues. The V and J ends lost 3 bases and 7 bases, in that order; junction bases with no gene match: 10. As DNA, the CDR3 is TGTGCCTGGAGCGTACCGCAGGGGGCTATTGGCTACACCTTC. It specifies CAWSVPQGAIGYTF.

The V call is TRBV27, the J call TRBJ2-1, with D possibly matching TRBD1 (8 bases). The CDR3 has 15 amino acids. The ends were cut back, 7 bases at V and 6 bases at J, with 19 bases in the middle. Looked up from germline, CDR1 is MNHEY and CDR2 is SMNVEV (reference sequence). The CDR3 sequence: CASTPAGQVANEQFF. DNA of the CDR3: TGTGCCAGCACGCCAGCGGGACAGGTTGCCAATGAGCAGTTCTTC.